One and the same sample provided the 5 T cell receptor beta chains below, sequenced in a study of control samples from healthy donors and cancer patients. This table comes from immunoSEQ multiplex PCR, and its TCRdb copy is limited to in-frame clones, with some not included. This sample has around 140,000 clones, with about nine tenths found just once. The sample consisted of blood. The source of these receptors is a man aged 18 to 30 in good health.

V and J are TRBV5-1 and TRBJ2-5; 8 positions match TRBD1. Trimming at V came to 5 bases and at J to 5 bases, leaving 8 bases not matched to a gene. Looked up from germline, CDR1 is SGHRS and CDR2 is YFSETQ. This CDR3 is 14 amino acids long. CDR3 region: CASRPGGAMETQYF. The DNA for the CDR3 is TGCGCCAGCAGGCCAGGGGGCGCTATGGAGACCCAGTACTTC.

This clone was found a few times. The CDR3 bases are TGTGCCAGCAGTTATGGGGGTCAGAGAGATACGCAGTATTTT. This gives the protein CASSYGGQRDTQYF. The chain carries TRBV6-2 or TRBV6-3 and TRBJ2-3; the D gene could be TRBD1 or TRBD2 (5 bases each). Trimming took off 3 bases at V and 5 bases at J, with 12 bases between the two ends. Germline loops: CDR1 MNHEY, CDR2 SVGEGT. This CDR3 has 14 amino acids.

The chain recombines TRBV10-2 with TRBJ2-1; 7 positions match TRBD2. V gave up 6 bases and J gave up 8 bases; unmatched junction bases: 7. The CDR3 contains 13 residues. Germline CDR1 is WSHSY and CDR2 is SAAADI. The CDR3 here is CASRGRAGDEQFF. CDR3 nucleotide sequence: TGCGCCAGCAGAGGGAGGGCGGGAGATGAGCAGTTCTTC.

The V call is TRBV21-1, the J call TRBJ1-2. TRBV21-1 is an annotated pseudogene. The CDR3 runs 10 residues. CDR3 coding DNA: TGTGCTATTTTAAGAAGTGGCTACACCTTC. Residues: CAILRSGYTF.

In DNA, the CDR3 is TGTGCCAGCAGCTCCTCCCGGGTTAGCACAGATACGCAGTATTTT. Translation gives CASSSSRVSTDTQYF. The chain couples TRBV7-7 to TRBJ2-3; D is uncertain. Germline CDR1 reads SSHAT; CDR2 reads FNYEAQ (reference sequence). The V gene lost 4 bases and the J gene lost 0 bases, with 11 bases spanning the gap. The CDR3 has 15 residues.